This is a list of T cell receptor beta chains from one sample in a study of breast tumors, draining lymph nodes, adjacent tissues. TCRdb re-called the multiplex PCR reads through MiXCR, storing one row per CDR3 protein. The sample holds under 15,000 distinct CDR3 sequences; roughly 60% are singletons and the top ten take around 47%. The sequenced sample consisted of tumor-adjacent breast tissue. These receptors came from a female donor with breast cancer. Some clones in this sample may be carry-over from other donors' samples. CDR3s include the opening cysteine and the closing phenylalanine or tryptophan. D genes are given only for firm matches. Not all rows give a size; the values are once, few, many and, for expanded clones, a class.

CDR3nt,CDR3aa,d_gene,abundance,v_gene,j_gene
TGTGCCAGCAGCCGGAATAGCGAGCAGTTCTTC,CASSRNSEQFF,.,few,TRBV11-3,TRBJ2-1
TGTGCCAGCAGAAGACGGGGCTATGGCTACACCTTC,CASRRRGYGYTF,.,few,TRBV7-8,TRBJ1-2
TGCGCCAGCAGTGGGAATTCGATCTCTGGAAACACCATATATTTT,CASSGNSISGNTIYF,.,many,TRBV10-2,TRBJ1-3
TGTGCCAGCAGTGTGGCCACTCGGGGGGCACGCAGCTATGGCTACACCTTC,CASSVATRGARSYGYTF,.,many,TRBV6-1,TRBJ1-2
TGTGCCACCAGTGATCCCAAGGAAGGCGACTATGGCTACACCTTC,CATSDPKEGDYGYTF,.,.,TRBV24-1,TRBJ1-2
TGTGCCAGCAGCTTATTCCAGGGCGCCCAAGAGACCCAGTACTTC,CASSLFQGAQETQYF,.,many,TRBV5-8,TRBJ2-5
TGCGCCAGCAGCTTGGGGACTAGCCTAACTTACGAGCAGTACTTC,CASSLGTSLTYEQYF,TRBD2,.,TRBV5-1,TRBJ2-7
TGTGCCACCTGGTCTGGGGCTAGCGGGGGGTACAATGAGCAGTTCTTC,CATWSGASGGYNEQFF,TRBD2,.,TRBV24-1,TRBJ2-1
TGTGCCAGCAATCTGGGGACGGGGGGAAAGGAGACCCAGTACTTC,CASNLGTGGKETQYF,TRBD2,.,TRBV2,TRBJ2-5
TGTGCCAGCAGCGTAGGTTGGCAAAATTCACCCCTCCACTTT,CASSVGWQNSPLHF,.,.,TRBV9,TRBJ1-6
TGTGCCAGCAGCCTAGTCGGGACGTTGGGCCACGAGCAGTACTTC,CASSLVGTLGHEQYF,.,.,TRBV7-2,TRBJ2-7
TGTGCCAGCAGGGATATAGCGGGAGGCTCCTACGAGCAGTACTTC,CASRDIAGGSYEQYF,TRBD2,many,TRBV27,TRBJ2-7
TGCAGTGCTAGAACGCCAGGGGGGGGCGAGCAGTACTTC,CSARTPGGGEQYF,.,.,TRBV20-1,TRBJ2-7
TGTGCCAGCAGTCACTCGGGACAGACCTATGGCTACACCTTC,CASSHSGQTYGYTF,TRBD1,many,TRBV6-2/TRBV6-3,TRBJ1-2
TGTGCCAGCAGCTTAGGACAGAGTCAGCCCCAGCATTTT,CASSLGQSQPQHF,.,.,TRBV13,TRBJ1-5
TGTGCCAGCAGCTGGCCGCAGGGGGGAACAGATACGCAGTATTTT,CASSWPQGGTDTQYF,.,.,TRBV5-6,TRBJ2-3
TGTGCCAGCAGTTCTTGGGGGACCTCATCCTACGAGCAGTACTTC,CASSSWGTSSYEQYF,.,many,TRBV27,TRBJ2-7
TGCAGCGTTAACGGGGTCGGGGTGAACACCGGGGAGCTGTTTTTT,CSVNGVGVNTGELFF,.,many,TRBV29-1,TRBJ2-2
TGTGCCAGCAGCTCCCGTTCTGGAAACACCATATATTTT,CASSSRSGNTIYF,.,.,TRBV7-6,TRBJ1-3
TGTGCCAGCAGCAACGTTGTGAATGAGCAGTTCTTC,CASSNVVNEQFF,.,.,TRBV7-3,TRBJ2-1
TGTGCCAGTAGTGTGGGACTAGCGGCGAGCTACGAGCAGTACTTC,CASSVGLAASYEQYF,TRBD2,.,TRBV19,TRBJ2-7
TGTGCCAGCAGCCCGGGTTCCCATAATTCACCCCTCCACTTT,CASSPGSHNSPLHF,.,.,TRBV7-9,TRBJ1-6
TGTGCCAGCAGCTTAAGCCGGACCGGGACAGGGCAATCAGGCAATCAGCCCCAGCATTTT,CASSLSRTGTGQSGNQPQHF,TRBD1,many,TRBV7-3,TRBJ1-5
TGCAGTGCTAGAGTGGACGGAGAGGGGTATAATTCACCCCTCCACTTT,CSARVDGEGYNSPLHF,.,.,TRBV20-1,TRBJ1-6
TGTGCCAGCAGCGTAGAGCTGGGAGATGAGCAGTTCTTC,CASSVELGDEQFF,.,few,TRBV9,TRBJ2-1
TGTGCCAGCAGGTCCCTCGGGAACGAGCAGTACTTC,CASRSLGNEQYF,.,many,TRBV27,TRBJ2-7
TGTGCCACCAGTGATGCGACCCTTAATGAGCAGTTCTTC,CATSDATLNEQFF,.,.,TRBV24-1,TRBJ2-1
TGTGCCAGCGGCTTAGGGAGTGGTGAAAAACTGTTTTTT,CASGLGSGEKLFF,.,few,TRBV7-2,TRBJ1-4
TGTGCCACTATGGGGTCTAGCGGAACATACGAGCAGTTCTTC,CATMGSSGTYEQFF,TRBD2,once,TRBV2,TRBJ2-1
TGTGCCAGCAGCCTCCGCCCGGGACAGGGATCCGTCACTAATGAAAAACTGTTTTTT,CASSLRPGQGSVTNEKLFF,TRBD1,.,TRBV7-9,TRBJ1-4
TGTGCCAGCAGTGCACGGGACAGCCTCAATGAGCAGTTCTTC,CASSARDSLNEQFF,TRBD1,.,TRBV2,TRBJ2-1
TGTGCCAGCAGCTTGAGGTCAGGGGGCAGGGCCGAGCAGTACTTC,CASSLRSGGRAEQYF,TRBD1,.,TRBV13,TRBJ2-7
TGTGCCACCAGTGACCCTTCGAAGGGCTACACCTTC,CATSDPSKGYTF,.,.,TRBV24-1,TRBJ1-2
TGCAGTGCTAGAGATCTGGAGGACGGGAATGAAAAACTGTTTTTT,CSARDLEDGNEKLFF,.,medium-sized,TRBV20-1,TRBJ1-4
TGTGCCAGCGGGACAGGCGATGAAAAACTGTTTTTT,CASGTGDEKLFF,TRBD1,.,TRBV11-1,TRBJ1-4
TGTGCCAGCACAGAAACCAGGGTTGACTATGGCTACACCTTC,CASTETRVDYGYTF,.,few,TRBV2,TRBJ1-2
TGCAGTGCTAGAGTGGGAGGGCGGGAAAAACTGTTTTTT,CSARVGGREKLFF,.,.,TRBV20-1,TRBJ1-4
TGCAGTGCTAGAGAGGGTGAGCAGTTCTTC,CSAREGEQFF,.,many,TRBV20-1,TRBJ2-1
TGTGCCAGCAGCTTAGGGTTGAGTAGCAATGAGCAGTTCTTC,CASSLGLSSNEQFF,.,many,TRBV11-3,TRBJ2-1
TGTGCCAGCAGCTTGAATGTTTCCACTGAAGCTTTCTTT,CASSLNVSTEAFF,.,.,TRBV5-5,TRBJ1-1
TGTGCCAGCAGTTCAGGGGTTAGCTCCTACAATGAGCAGTTCTTC,CASSSGVSSYNEQFF,.,once,TRBV2,TRBJ2-1